This T cell receptor beta chain was sequenced for a study of T cells in Graves' hyperthyroidism and ophthalmopathy. About the study: At initial diagnosis, before any treatment had begun, peripheral blood was obtained.

TCR beta CDR3 sequences were amplified from RNA transcripts. The HTBI set primed first-round TCR CDR3 RT-PCR. TCRdb redid the calling of the multiplex PCR reads with MiXCR, one entry per CDR3 protein. The data contain approximately 640,000 distinct CDR3 sequences, 15% to 20% of them singletons. The CDR3 sequence is 15 residues long. Germline V lookup: CDR1 MNHEY, CDR2 SVGEGT. Germline trimming cut 2 bases from V and 3 bases from J; bases unmatched to any gene: 7. In its sample, this clonotype was seen a few times. This chain joins TRBV6-2 or TRBV6-3 and TRBJ2-7; 7 bases are shared with TRBD1. The sequence was collected from a man aged 45-65 years with Graves' hyperthyroidism. Sequencing was performed on blood. CDR3 coding DNA: TGTGCCAGCAGTTACCCGGACAGGAACGGCTACGAGCAGTACTTC. Amino acid sequence: CASSYPDRNGYEQYF.